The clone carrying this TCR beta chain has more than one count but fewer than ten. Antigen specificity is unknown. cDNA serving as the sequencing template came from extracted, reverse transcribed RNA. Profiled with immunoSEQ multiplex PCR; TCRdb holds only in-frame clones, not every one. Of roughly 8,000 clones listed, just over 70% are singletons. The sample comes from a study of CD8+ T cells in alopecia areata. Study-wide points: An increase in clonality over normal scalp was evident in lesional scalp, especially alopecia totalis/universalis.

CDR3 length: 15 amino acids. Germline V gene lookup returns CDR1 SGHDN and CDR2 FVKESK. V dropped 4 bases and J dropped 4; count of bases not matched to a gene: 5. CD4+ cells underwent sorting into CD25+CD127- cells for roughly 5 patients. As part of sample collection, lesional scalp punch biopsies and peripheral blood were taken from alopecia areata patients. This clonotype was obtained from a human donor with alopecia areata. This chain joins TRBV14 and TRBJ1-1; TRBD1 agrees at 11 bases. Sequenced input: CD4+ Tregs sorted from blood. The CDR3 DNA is TGTGCCAGCAGCCCTTGGGACAGGGGGTCCACTGAAGCTTTCTTT. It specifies CASSPWDRGSTEAFF.